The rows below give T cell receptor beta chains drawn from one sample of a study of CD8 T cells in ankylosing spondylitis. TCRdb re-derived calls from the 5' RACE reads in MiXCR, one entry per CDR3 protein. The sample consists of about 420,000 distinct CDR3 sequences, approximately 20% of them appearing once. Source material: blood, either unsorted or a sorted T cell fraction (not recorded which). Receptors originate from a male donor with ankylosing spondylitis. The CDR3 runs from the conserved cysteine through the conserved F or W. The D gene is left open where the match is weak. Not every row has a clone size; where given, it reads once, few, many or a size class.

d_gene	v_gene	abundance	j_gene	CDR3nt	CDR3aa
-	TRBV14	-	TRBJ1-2	TGTGCCAGCAGCCACCTAGGAGGCTATGGCTACACCTTC	CASSHLGGYGYTF
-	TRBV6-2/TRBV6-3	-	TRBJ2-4	TGTGCCAGCGGTCCACTTAAGACTAGATGGGAAAACATTCAGTACTTC	CASGPLKTRWENIQYF
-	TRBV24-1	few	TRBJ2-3	TGTGCCACCAGTGTGCGAGAAGCGCAGTATTTT	CATSVREAQYF
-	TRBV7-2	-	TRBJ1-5	TGTGCCAGCAGCTACAGGGGCAATCAGCCCCAGCATTTT	CASSYRGNQPQHF
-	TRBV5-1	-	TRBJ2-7	TGCGCCAGCAGCACAACCGCCCCCCCCTACGAGCAGTACTTC	CASSTTAPPYEQYF
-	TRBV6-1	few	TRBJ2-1	TGTGCCAGCAGTGAAGGGGCTGGCTCCTACAATGAGCAGTTCTTC	CASSEGAGSYNEQFF
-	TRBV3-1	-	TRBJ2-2	TGTGCCAGCAGCCCGAGGAGGGGAACAGACACCGGGGAGCTGTTTTTT	CASSPRRGTDTGELFF
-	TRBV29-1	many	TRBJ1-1	TGCAGCGTTGAAGTTCAAGGGAACACTGAAGCTTTCTTT	CSVEVQGNTEAFF
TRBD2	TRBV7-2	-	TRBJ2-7	TGTGCCAGCAGCTTAGCTAGCGGGAGGGTAAGGGAGCAGTACTTC	CASSLASGRVREQYF
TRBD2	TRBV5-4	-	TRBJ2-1	TGTGCCAGCTACGGGGGCGGGAGGGCCCCCAATGAGCAGTTCTTC	CASYGGGRAPNEQFF
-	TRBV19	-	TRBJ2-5	TGTGCCAGTAGCCTAGAGGTTTCAGAGACCCAGTACTTC	CASSLEVSETQYF
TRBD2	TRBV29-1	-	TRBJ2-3	TGCAGCGTTCTAGCGGGAGGCACAGATACGCAGTATTTT	CSVLAGGTDTQYF
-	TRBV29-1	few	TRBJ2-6	TGCAGCGTTGCGACAGGAACCTCTGGGGCCAACGTCCTGACTTTC	CSVATGTSGANVLTF
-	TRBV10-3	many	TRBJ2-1	TGTGCCATCAGTGAGTCAGTTCGAAGGATAGAGTTCTTC	CAISESVRRIEFF
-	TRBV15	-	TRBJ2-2	TGTGCCACCAGCAGGACCAGGACACCCGGGGAGCTGTTTTTT	CATSRTRTPGELFF
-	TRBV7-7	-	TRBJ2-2	TGTGCCAGCAGCCTCGACTTTGACGCCGGGGAGCTGTTTTTT	CASSLDFDAGELFF
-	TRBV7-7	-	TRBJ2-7	TGTGCCAGCAGCTTAGATGCGGGGGCGAGGGGAGAGCAGTACTTC	CASSLDAGARGEQYF
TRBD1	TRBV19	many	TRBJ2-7	TGTGCCACCGCCCATGGGACAGGATTCTACGAGCAGTACTTC	CATAHGTGFYEQYF
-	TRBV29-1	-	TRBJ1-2	TGCAGCGTTGAAGACCCCCTGATTCGTAACGGCTACACCTTC	CSVEDPLIRNGYTF
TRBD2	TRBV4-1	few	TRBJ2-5	TGCGCCAGCAGCCCCGGACTAGCGGGAGAGGAGACCCAGTACTTC	CASSPGLAGEETQYF
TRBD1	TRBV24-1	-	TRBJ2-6	TGTGCCACCAGTGATTCAAGCAGGGGGTATGGGGCCAACGTCCTGACTTTC	CATSDSSRGYGANVLTF
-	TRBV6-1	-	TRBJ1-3	TGTGCCAGCAGCCTGTGGGGCAACTCAAACACCATATATTTT	CASSLWGNSNTIYF
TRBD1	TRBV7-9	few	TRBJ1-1	TGTGCCAGCAGCCGGGGACAGACCGACACTGAAGCTTTCTTT	CASSRGQTDTEAFF
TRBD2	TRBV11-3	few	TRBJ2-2	TGTGCCAGCAGCTTATCGTTTGGCGGGAGTAAGGGGGAGCTGTTTTTT	CASSLSFGGSKGELFF
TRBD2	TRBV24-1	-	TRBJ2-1	TGTGCCACACAAGCGGGAAGTCAAAATGAGCAGTTCTTC	CATQAGSQNEQFF